The next 20 T cell receptor beta chains were all read from a single sample in a study of early T cells in non-severe SARS-CoV-2 infection (dated by TCRdb to the early 2020s). The library was made by 5' RACE. The sequencer listed for this sample is NextSeq 500. The public sequencing data were trimmed at Q25 with fastp and processed into clonotypes with MiXCR by TCRdb, which kept only in-frame beta chains. Identical CDR3 protein sequences are pooled into one entry, listed with their most common genes and DNA. The sample table records 60,000 to 75,000 distinct CDR3 sequences; around 10% of these occur just once. The top ten constitute roughly 5.7% of the sample. Sequenced material: whole blood, taken at baseline. Receptors originate from an adult who was a healthcare worker with PCR-confirmed SARS-CoV-2 infection or an uninfected control (not recorded which).

This rearrangement joins TRBV5-1 to TRBJ2-2, with D possibly being TRBD1 or TRBD2 (5 bases each). Germline V lookup: CDR1 SGHRS, CDR2 YFSETQ. The ends were cut back, 1 base at V and 0 bases at J, with 10 bases in the middle. The CDR3 contains 16 residues. CDR3 sequence (DNA): TGCGCCAGCAGCTTGAGGGGAGCCGCGAACACCGGGGAGCTGTTTTTT. Translating it yields CASSLRGAANTGELFF.

This clonotype was observed many times. This chain joins TRBV24-1 and TRBJ2-1; the match to TRBD2 covers 7 bases. From germline, CDR1 is KGHDR and CDR2 SFDVKD. The CDR3 runs to 15 residues. J lost 7 bases, V lost 4 bases, and 9 bases had no gene match. CDR3 residues: CATSDHALGGNEQFF. The CDR3 DNA reads TGTGCCACCAGTGACCACGCTCTGGGGGGGAATGAGCAGTTCTTC.

This clonotype occurred a few times. J is TRBJ2-7 and V is TRBV5-5; tentative D call: TRBD1 (6 bases). Germline CDR1 reads SGHKS; CDR2 reads YYEKEE (reference sequence). This CDR3 has 12 amino acids. Trimming pared 4 bases from V and 6 bases from J, leaving 11 bases between. The CDR3 DNA follows: TGTGCCAGCAGCCGAAACAGGGTCGAGCAGTACTTC. The encoded protein is CASSRNRVEQYF.

The J gene is TRBJ2-7, the V gene TRBV5-1; weak D call: TRBD2 (6 bases). V lost 4 bases and J 3 bases, leaving 17 bases between the germline ends. This CDR3 comprises 15 residues. CDR1 is SGHRS and CDR2 is YFSETQ in the germline V gene. CDR3 nucleotide sequence: TGCGCCAGCAGCACCCTGGGGGGTCCGAGCTACGAGCAGTACTTC. It encodes CASSTLGGPSYEQYF.

The sample holds a few counts of this clonotype. V and J are TRBV11-3 and TRBJ2-3, with 9 bases matching TRBD2. V lost 5 bases and J lost 7; bases outside the gene matches: 16. The CDR3 is made up of 17 amino acids. Germline V CDR1 and CDR2: SGHNT, YENEEA. CDR3 nucleotides: TGTGCCAGCAGCGCCTCCGGGGGAGCGGGGGGAACTCATACGCAGTATTTT. This gives the protein CASSASGGAGGTHTQYF.

Comment on this clonotype: A much larger clone lies one base from this, so it may be a read error. No conserved phenylalanine or tryptophan ends this CDR3, so it is likely a read error. The rearrangement uses TRBV20-1 and TRBJ2-1; the D is unclear. Germline V lookup: CDR1 DFQATT, CDR2 SNEGSKA (reference sequence). The CDR3 contains 13 residues. Deletions cut 2 bases from V and 6 bases from J, with 11 bases between. The CDR3 is CSARFRVSNEQFS. CDR3 coding DNA: TGCAGTGCTAGATTTAGGGTGAGCAATGAGCAGTTCTCC.

The chain couples TRBV20-1 to TRBJ1-4; D is perhaps TRBD1 (5 bases). The CDR3 runs 13 residues. Germline lookup yields CDR1 DFQATT and CDR2 SNEGSKA (reference sequence). Trimming left V 0 bases short and J 10 bases short, with 12 bases between. CDR3 DNA: TGCAGTGCTAGAGATTCCAGGGATAGAAAACTGTTTTTT. It codes for CSARDSRDRKLFF.

This clonotype was seen more than once but under ten times. The J gene is TRBJ2-7, the V gene TRBV15, with D maybe TRBD1 (7 bases). The length of the CDR3 is 13 residues. Germline CDR1 is LNHNV and CDR2 is YYDKDF (reference sequence). V was clipped by 9 bases and J by 3 bases, with 15 bases between them. The CDR3 here is CATRVQGGYEQYF. CDR3 coding DNA: TGTGCCACTAGGGTGCAGGGGGGCTACGAGCAGTACTTC. Together with reference TRBV15 and TRBJ2-7, the CDR3 gives the full variable domain: DAMVIQNPRYQVTQFGKPVTLSCSQTLNHNVMYWYQQKSSQAPKLLFHYYDKDFNNEADTPDNFQSRRPNTSFCFLDIRSPGLGDTAMYLCATRVQGGYEQYFGPGTRLTVT.

This chain joins TRBV14 and TRBJ2-4; 8 bases line up with TRBD1. Germline V lookup: CDR1 SGHDN, CDR2 FVKESK. The CDR3 is made up of 15 amino acids. Trimming at V came to 4 bases and at J to 7 bases, leaving 9 bases not matched to a gene. The DNA of the CDR3 is TGTGCCAGCAGCCCTGGCCGACAGGGGTGGAACATTCAGTACTTC. The encoded protein is CASSPGRQGWNIQYF.

In its sample, this clonotype was seen a few times. The chain couples TRBV20-1 to TRBJ2-1; D not certain. V was pared by 0 bases and J by 5 bases, with 14 bases between. The CDR3 length is 15 residues. Germline CDR1 is DFQATT and CDR2 is SNEGSKA (reference sequence). CDR3 protein: CSARDLARNDNEQFF. CDR3 sequence (DNA): TGCAGTGCTAGAGACCTGGCAAGGAACGACAATGAGCAGTTCTTC.

The chain links TRBV7-9 to TRBJ2-2; 7 bases align to TRBD1. J gave up 0 bases and V 5 bases, and 3 bases lay outside the gene matches. This CDR3 is built from 15 residues. Germline V gene sequence: CDR1 SEHNR, CDR2 FQNEAQ (reference sequence). CDR3 coding DNA: TGTGCCAGCAGCCCCGGACAGGCGAACACCGGGGAGCTGTTTTTT. Its protein product is CASSPGQANTGELFF.

This clonotype has just a few counts. The chain recombines TRBV5-1 with TRBJ2-7, with D possibly being TRBD1 (5 bases). V was clipped by 4 bases and J by 3 bases, with 14 bases between them. Germline loops: CDR1 SGHRS, CDR2 YFSETQ. The CDR3 is made up of 14 amino acids. The CDR3 sequence is CASSPTGILYEQYF. The CDR3 nucleotides read TGCGCCAGCAGCCCCACAGGAATACTCTACGAGCAGTACTTC.

This clonotype was found many times. V and J are TRBV11-2 and TRBJ2-4; the match to TRBD2 covers 12 bases. In germline, CDR1 is SGHAT, CDR2 FQNNGV. CDR3 length: 18 residues. V trimming: 2 bases; J trimming: 12 bases; junction bases outside the gene matches: 17. In nucleotides, the CDR3 is TGTGCCAGCAGCTTATGGGGCGGGACTAGCGGGCCGATAAAGCCTCAGTACTTC. Its translation: CASSLWGGTSGPIKPQYF.

The sample holds a few counts of this clonotype. V usage is TRBV6-1 and J usage is TRBJ2-2, with 7 bases identical to TRBD1. The CDR3 is 15 amino acids. V trimming: 4 bases; J trimming: 6 bases; junction bases outside the gene matches: 8. The germline gives CDR1 MNHNS, CDR2 SASEGT. The CDR3 reads CASSGLTGRPGELFF. CDR3 sequence (DNA): TGTGCCAGCAGTGGCCTGACAGGGCGTCCCGGGGAGCTGTTTTTT.

This clonotype was detected only a few times. The chain carries TRBV19 and TRBJ2-1; D is possibly TRBD1 (5 bases). Trimming pared 4 bases from V and 1 base from J, leaving 14 bases between. This CDR3 contains 16 residues. Looked up from germline, CDR1 is LNHDA and CDR2 is SQIVND (reference sequence). The CDR3: CASSRWTSLSYNEQFF. The DNA of the CDR3 is TGTGCCAGTAGTAGGTGGACAAGCCTGTCCTACAATGAGCAGTTCTTC.

This clonotype showed up just a few times. J is TRBJ2-7 and V is TRBV29-1; D is possibly TRBD2 (5 bases). V was pared by 4 bases and J by 3 bases, with 10 bases between. The V gene's germline CDR1 is SQVTM and CDR2 ANQGSEA. CDR3 size: 12 residues. The chain's CDR3 is CSVGTGIYEQYF. CDR3 sequence (DNA): TGCAGCGTTGGGACTGGAATCTACGAGCAGTACTTC.

The chain is built from TRBV7-3 and TRBJ1-2; D gene unclear. The CDR3 is made up of 13 amino acids. The ends were cut back, 5 bases at V and 2 bases at J, with 9 bases in the middle. Germline V gene sequence: CDR1 SGHTA, CDR2 FQGTGA. The CDR3 DNA reads as TGTGCCAGCAGCCCAGCGGACAACTATGGCTACACCTTC. Protein product: CASSPADNYGYTF. Combining the CDR3 with reference TRBV7-3 and TRBJ1-2 gives the whole variable domain GAGVSQTPSNKVTEKGKYVELRCDPISGHTALYWYRQSLGQGPEFLIYFQGTGAADDSGLPNDRFFAVRPEGSVSTLKIQRTERGDSAVYLCASSPADNYGYTFGSGTRLTVV.

This chain joins TRBV3-1 and TRBJ2-1; 12 nucleotides line up with TRBD2. Germline CDR1 and CDR2: LGHDT and YNNKEL (reference sequence). The CDR3 totals 19 residues. Germline trimming cut 5 bases from V and 0 bases from J; bases unmatched to any gene: 11. CDR3 residues: CASSSRLAGVPSSYNEQFF. CDR3 nucleotides: TGTGCCAGCAGCAGCCGACTAGCGGGAGTTCCAAGCTCCTACAATGAGCAGTTCTTC.

This clonotype was counted at least ten times. This chain uses TRBV6-6 with TRBJ1-4; D is unclear. The CDR3 extends over 15 amino acids. V was trimmed by 5 bases and J by 5 bases, leaving 15 bases between them. CDR1 MNHNY and CDR2 SVGAGI come from the germline V gene (reference sequence). CDR3 in amino acids: CASSPYVNDNEKLFF. The CDR3 DNA reads as TGTGCCAGCAGTCCCTACGTAAATGACAATGAAAAACTGTTTTTT.

The J gene is TRBJ1-1, the V gene TRBV7-3; D is unclear. Germline CDR1 is SGHTA and CDR2 is FQGTGA. The V gene lost 5 bases and the J gene lost 1 base, with 8 bases spanning the gap. CDR3 length: 13 amino acids. The CDR3 here is CASSVQWNTEAFF. CDR3 in DNA: TGTGCCAGCAGCGTACAGTGGAACACTGAAGCTTTCTTT.